A selection of T cell receptor beta chains follows, all from one sample in a study of PD-1 blockade in classical Hodgkin lymphoma. The assay was immunoSEQ multiplex PCR, and TCRdb's table has in-frame clones only and misses some. The sample shows around 19,000 clones, over 65% of them seen only once. The material sequenced was peripheral blood mononuclear cells (PBMCs), taken before the second cycle of nivolumab. The source of these receptors is a human donor with classical Hodgkin lymphoma. Both conserved end residues are part of each CDR3. Fields, in order: J gene, clone size, V gene, CDR3 protein. Rows may omit the clone size; those that give it use once, few, many or a size class.

>TRBJ2-1|NA|TRBV19
CASSIDSYNEQFF
>TRBJ2-1|once|TRBV6-6
CASTPGSTWDEQFF
>TRBJ1-6|NA|TRBV5-5
CASSLVGGNSPLHF
>TRBJ1-2|NA|TRBV5-1
CASSLGTAANYGYTF
>TRBJ1-3|medium-sized|TRBV28
CASSLLAGFNTIYF
>TRBJ2-2|NA|TRBV27
CASSFKVAGVIGTGELFF
>TRBJ2-7|NA|TRBV2
CASSRLGRGSYEQYF
>TRBJ1-1|NA|TRBV7-8
CASSLIRGELGSFF
>TRBJ1-5|few|TRBV19
CASSGTRYSSQHF
>TRBJ1-1|NA|TRBV10-1
CASSYTRNTEAFF
>TRBJ2-5|NA|TRBV6-6
CASSYLDRGWIETQYF
>TRBJ1-1|NA|TRBV10-1
CASSDNKNTEAFF
>TRBJ2-3|NA|TRBV5-1
CASSLRQRPATDTQYF
>TRBJ2-3|NA|TRBV7-2
CASSEGLADSTDTQYF
>TRBJ2-1|NA|TRBV6-6
CASRDTSGRANEQFF
>TRBJ2-7|NA|TRBV6-5
CASSYGIRSEQYF
>TRBJ2-7|NA|TRBV5-4
CASSTKRGTSGSRGYEQYF
>TRBJ2-7|NA|TRBV6-5
CASSLRENYEQYF